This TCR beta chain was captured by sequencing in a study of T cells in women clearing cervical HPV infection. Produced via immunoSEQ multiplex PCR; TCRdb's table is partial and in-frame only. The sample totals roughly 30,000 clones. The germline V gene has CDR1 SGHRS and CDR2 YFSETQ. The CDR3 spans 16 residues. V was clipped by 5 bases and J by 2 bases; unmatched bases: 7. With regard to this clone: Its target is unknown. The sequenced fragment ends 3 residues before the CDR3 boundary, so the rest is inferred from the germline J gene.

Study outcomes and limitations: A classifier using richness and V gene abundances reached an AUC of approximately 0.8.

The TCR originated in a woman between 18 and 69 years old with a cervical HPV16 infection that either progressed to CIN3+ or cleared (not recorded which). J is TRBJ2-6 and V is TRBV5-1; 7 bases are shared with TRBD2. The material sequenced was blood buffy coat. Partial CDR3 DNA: TGCGCCAGCAGTTCCCTCGGGGGGACTGGGGCCAACGTC. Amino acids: CASSSLGGTGANV. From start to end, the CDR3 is CASSSLGGTGANVLTF.